The table lists the clone carrying this T cell receptor (beta chain) with many counts. Its antigen is undetermined. This entry is derived from a study of CD8 T cells in ankylosing spondylitis. Overall study findings and caveats: Disease-linked clones displayed a CD8+ phenotype and appeared relatively rarely in peripheral blood. The study identified a TCR beta motif of several highly homologous variants that appeared characteristic of ankylosing spondylitis blood.

TCRdb re-called the 5' RACE reads through MiXCR, storing one row per CDR3 protein. The data show 100,000 to 150,000 distinct CDR3 sequences, around 7% seen once. The ends were cut back, 4 bases at V and 1 base at J, with 12 bases in the middle. This CDR3 spans 15 amino acids. The germline gives CDR1 ENHRY, CDR2 SYGVKD. The chain joins TRBV10-3 to TRBJ2-3; perhaps TRBD1 as D (6 bases). The sample comprised blood, either unsorted or a sorted T cell fraction (not recorded which). The receptor was derived from a male donor with ankylosing spondylitis or in good health (not recorded which). The CDR3 DNA reads as TGTGCCATCAGTGGGGGGCTTACAGGCACAGATACGCAGTATTTT. Residues: CAISGGLTGTDTQYF.